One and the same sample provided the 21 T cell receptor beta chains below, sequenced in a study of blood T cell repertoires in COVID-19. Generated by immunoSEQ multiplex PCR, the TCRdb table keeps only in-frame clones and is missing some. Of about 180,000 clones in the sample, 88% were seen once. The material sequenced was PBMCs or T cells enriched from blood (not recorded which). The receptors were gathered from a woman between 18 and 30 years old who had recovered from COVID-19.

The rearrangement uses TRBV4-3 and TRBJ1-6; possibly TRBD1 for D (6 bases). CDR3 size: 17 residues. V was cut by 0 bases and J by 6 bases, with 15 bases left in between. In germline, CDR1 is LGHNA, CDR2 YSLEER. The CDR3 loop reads CASSQEGIRGGNSPLHF. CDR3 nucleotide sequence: TGCGCCAGCAGCCAAGAGGGGATCCGAGGGGGTAATTCACCCCTCCACTTT.

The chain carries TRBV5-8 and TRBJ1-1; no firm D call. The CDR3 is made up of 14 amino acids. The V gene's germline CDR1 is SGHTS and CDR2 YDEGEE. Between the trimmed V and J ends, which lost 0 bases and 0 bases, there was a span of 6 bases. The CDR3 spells CASSLVGVNTEAFF. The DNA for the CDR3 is TGTGCCAGCAGCTTGGTGGGCGTGAACACTGAAGCTTTCTTT.

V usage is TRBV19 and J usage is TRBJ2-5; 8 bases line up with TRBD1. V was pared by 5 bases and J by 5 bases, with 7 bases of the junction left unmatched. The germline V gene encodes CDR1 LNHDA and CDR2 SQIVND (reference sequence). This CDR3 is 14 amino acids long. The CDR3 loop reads CASSPRDRLETQYF. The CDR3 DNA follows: TGTGCCAGTAGTCCCCGGGACAGGTTGGAGACCCAGTACTTC.

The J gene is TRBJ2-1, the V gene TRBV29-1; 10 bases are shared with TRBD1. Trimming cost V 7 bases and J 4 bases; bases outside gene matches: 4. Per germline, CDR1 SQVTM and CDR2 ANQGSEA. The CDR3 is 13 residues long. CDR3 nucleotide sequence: TGCAGCGCTCGACAGGGGGCATACAATGAGCAGTTCTTC. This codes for CSARQGAYNEQFF.

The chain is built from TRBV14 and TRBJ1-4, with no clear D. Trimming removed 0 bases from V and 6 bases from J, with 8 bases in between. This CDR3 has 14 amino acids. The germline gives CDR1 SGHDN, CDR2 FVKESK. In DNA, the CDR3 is TGTGCCAGCAGCCAAGACACCCACTATGAAAAACTGTTTTTT. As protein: CASSQDTHYEKLFF.

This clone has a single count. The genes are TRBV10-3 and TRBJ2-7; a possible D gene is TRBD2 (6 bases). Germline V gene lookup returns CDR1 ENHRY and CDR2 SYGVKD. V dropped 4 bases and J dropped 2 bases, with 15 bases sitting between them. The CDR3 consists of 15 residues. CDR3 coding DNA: TGTGCCATCAGTGCACCGGCGGGACCCCCCTACGAGCAGTACTTC. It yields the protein CAISAPAGPPYEQYF.

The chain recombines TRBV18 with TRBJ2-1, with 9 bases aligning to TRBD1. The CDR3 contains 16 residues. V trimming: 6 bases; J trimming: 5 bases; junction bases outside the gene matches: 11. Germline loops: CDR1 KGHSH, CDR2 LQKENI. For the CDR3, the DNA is TGTGCCAGCTCGGGCCCCGAGGACAGGGGCCACAATGAGCAGTTCTTC. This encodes CASSGPEDRGHNEQFF.

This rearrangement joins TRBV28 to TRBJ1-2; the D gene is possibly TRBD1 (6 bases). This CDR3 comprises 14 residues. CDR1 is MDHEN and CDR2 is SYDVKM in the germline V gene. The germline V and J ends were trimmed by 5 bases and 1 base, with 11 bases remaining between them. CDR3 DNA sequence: TGTGCCAGCAGTACCCCAGGGGATAACTATGGCTACACCTTC. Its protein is CASSTPGDNYGYTF.

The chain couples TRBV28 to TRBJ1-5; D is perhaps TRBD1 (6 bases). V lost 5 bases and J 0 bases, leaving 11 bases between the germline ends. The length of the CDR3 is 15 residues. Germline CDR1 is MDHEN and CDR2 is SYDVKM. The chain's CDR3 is CASSQDSYSNQPQHF. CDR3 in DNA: TGTGCCAGCAGTCAGGACAGCTATAGCAATCAGCCCCAGCATTTT.

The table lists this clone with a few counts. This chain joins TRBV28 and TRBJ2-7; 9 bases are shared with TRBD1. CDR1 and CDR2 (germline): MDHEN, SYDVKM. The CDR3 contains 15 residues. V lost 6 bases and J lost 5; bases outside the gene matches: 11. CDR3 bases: TGTGCCAGCAGCCCTACCGGGACAGGGCGGAACGAGCAGTACTTC. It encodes CASSPTGTGRNEQYF.

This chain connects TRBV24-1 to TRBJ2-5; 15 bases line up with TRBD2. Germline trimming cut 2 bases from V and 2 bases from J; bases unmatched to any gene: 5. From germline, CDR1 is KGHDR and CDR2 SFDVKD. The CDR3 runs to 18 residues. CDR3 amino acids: CATSDSQGLAGGQETQYF. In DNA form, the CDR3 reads TGTGCCACCAGTGATTCACAAGGACTAGCGGGGGGGCAAGAGACCCAGTACTTC.

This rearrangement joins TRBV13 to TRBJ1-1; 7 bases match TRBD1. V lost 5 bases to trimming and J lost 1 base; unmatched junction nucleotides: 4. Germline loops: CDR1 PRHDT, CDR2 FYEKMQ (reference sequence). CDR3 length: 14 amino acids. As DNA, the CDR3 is TGTGCCAGCAGCATCAGGGGGAGGAACACTGAAGCTTTCTTT. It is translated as CASSIRGRNTEAFF. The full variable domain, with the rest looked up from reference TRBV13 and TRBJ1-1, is AAGVIQSPRHLIKEKRETATLKCYPIPRHDTVYWYQQGPGQDPQFLISFYEKMQSDKGSIPDRFSAQQFSDYHSELNMSSLELGDSALYFCASSIRGRNTEAFFGQGTRLTVV.

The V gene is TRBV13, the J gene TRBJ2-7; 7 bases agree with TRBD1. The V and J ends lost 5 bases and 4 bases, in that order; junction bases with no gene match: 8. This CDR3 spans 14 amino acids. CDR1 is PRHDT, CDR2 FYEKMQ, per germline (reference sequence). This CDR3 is CASSRTGVAYEQYF. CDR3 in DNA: TGTGCCAGCAGCCGTACAGGGGTGGCTTACGAGCAGTACTTC.

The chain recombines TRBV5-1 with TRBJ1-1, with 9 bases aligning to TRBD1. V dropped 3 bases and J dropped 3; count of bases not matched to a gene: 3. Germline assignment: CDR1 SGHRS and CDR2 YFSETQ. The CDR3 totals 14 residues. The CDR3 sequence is CASSSTGGDTEAFF. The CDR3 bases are TGCGCCAGCAGCTCGACAGGGGGGGACACTGAAGCTTTCTTT.

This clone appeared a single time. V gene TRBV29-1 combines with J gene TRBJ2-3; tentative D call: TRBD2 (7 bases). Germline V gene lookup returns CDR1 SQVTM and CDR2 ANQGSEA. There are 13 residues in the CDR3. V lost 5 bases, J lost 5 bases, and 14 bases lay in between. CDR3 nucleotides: TGCAGCGTTTCGGCGGGGGCCGGAGATACGCAGTATTTT. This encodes CSVSAGAGDTQYF.

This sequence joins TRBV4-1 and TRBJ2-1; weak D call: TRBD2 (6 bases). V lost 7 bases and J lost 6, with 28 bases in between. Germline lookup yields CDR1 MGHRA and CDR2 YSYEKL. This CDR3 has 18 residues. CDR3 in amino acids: CASNQGVAGSHTTNEQFF. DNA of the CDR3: TGCGCCAGCAACCAGGGTGTGGCGGGGTCCCATACTACCAATGAGCAGTTCTTC.

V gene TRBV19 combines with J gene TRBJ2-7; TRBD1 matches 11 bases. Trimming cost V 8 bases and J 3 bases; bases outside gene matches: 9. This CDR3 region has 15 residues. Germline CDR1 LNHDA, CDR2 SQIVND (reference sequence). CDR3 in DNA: TGTGCCAGTTCCAGAGCGGGACAGGGGGACTACGAGCAGTACTTC. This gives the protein CASSRAGQGDYEQYF.

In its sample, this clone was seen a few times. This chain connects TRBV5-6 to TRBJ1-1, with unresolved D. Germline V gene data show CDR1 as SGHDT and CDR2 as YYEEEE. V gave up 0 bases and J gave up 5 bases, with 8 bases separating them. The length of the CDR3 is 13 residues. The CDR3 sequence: CASSLEPGTEAFF. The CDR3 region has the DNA TGTGCCAGCAGCTTGGAACCGGGGACTGAAGCTTTCTTT. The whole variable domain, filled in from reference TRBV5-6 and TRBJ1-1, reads DAGVTQSPTHLIKTRGQQVTLRCSPKSGHDTVSWYQQALGQGPQFIFQYYEEEERQRGNFPDRFSGHQFPNYSSELNVNALLLGDSALYLCASSLEPGTEAFFGQGTRLTVV.

As DNA, the CDR3 is TGTGCCTGGACCACCTACAATGAGCAGTTCTTC. It translates to CAWTTYNEQFF. V gene TRBV30 combines with J gene TRBJ2-1, with no clear D. Germline lookup yields CDR1 GTSNPN and CDR2 SVGIG (reference sequence). Trimming took off 4 bases at V and 2 bases at J, with 3 bases between the two ends. This CDR3 has 11 residues.

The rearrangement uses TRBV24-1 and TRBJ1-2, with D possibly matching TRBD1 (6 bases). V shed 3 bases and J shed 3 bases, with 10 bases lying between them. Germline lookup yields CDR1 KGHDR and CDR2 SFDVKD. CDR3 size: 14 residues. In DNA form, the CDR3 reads TGTGCCACCAGTGATGGACAGAGCTACTATGGCTACACCTTC. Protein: CATSDGQSYYGYTF.

CDR3 sequence (DNA): TGTGCCTGGAGCGGGGACAGGGAGATCTCTGAAGCTTTCTTT. Amino acids: CAWSGDREISEAFF. The chain couples TRBV30 to TRBJ1-1, with 9 bases that match TRBD1. CDR3 length equals 14 residues. Germline V gives CDR1 GTSNPN, CDR2 SVGIG (reference sequence). Germline trimming cut 3 bases from V and 6 bases from J; bases unmatched to any gene: 8.